The 25 T cell receptor beta chains below were found in one sample sequenced in a study of cytomegalovirus exposure and HLA in healthy donors. PCR involved 60 Vbeta and 13 Jbeta primers. Generated by immunoSEQ multiplex PCR, the TCRdb table keeps only in-frame clones and is missing some. In the table there are 200,000 to 300,000 clones, 70% to 90% of which are singletons. Sample: PBMCs. The receptors were gathered from a woman aged 40 to 50 in good health and CMV-seropositive.

The V call is TRBV4-1, the J call TRBJ2-1; the D gene is possibly TRBD2 (6 bases). Germline V CDR1 and CDR2: MGHRA, YSYEKL. V was shortened by 0 bases and J by 6 bases, with 15 bases between the two germline ends. This CDR3 region has 16 residues. The CDR3 DNA sequence: TGCGCCAGCAGCCAAGAAGGGATCGGGAGAGGCAATGAGCAGTTCTTC. Translating gives CASSQEGIGRGNEQFF.

The chain couples TRBV30 to TRBJ1-1; D gene uncertain. The CDR3 covers 13 residues. Per the germline V gene, CDR1 is GTSNPN and CDR2 is SVGIG (reference sequence). The V end lost 5 bases, the J end lost 2 bases, and 12 bases lay between the germline ends. The CDR3 DNA sequence: TGTGCCTGGGGGGAGAACAGCAACACTGAAGCTTTCTTT. Amino acids: CAWGENSNTEAFF.

The chain joins TRBV4-3 to TRBJ2-1, with D tentatively TRBD2 (5 bases). The CDR3 totals 14 residues. Per germline, CDR1 LGHNA and CDR2 YSLEER. The germline V and J ends were trimmed by 3 bases and 2 bases, with 8 bases remaining between them. The CDR3 DNA sequence: TGCGCCAGCAGCCAGGGGAGTCCCTACAATGAGCAGTTCTTC. This codes for CASSQGSPYNEQFF.

The chain couples TRBV19 to TRBJ2-1, with a tentative D call TRBD2 (5 bases). The germline V and J ends were trimmed by 11 bases and 4 bases, with 12 bases remaining between them. In germline, CDR1 is LNHDA, CDR2 SQIVND (reference sequence). This CDR3 region has 12 residues. CDR3 in amino acids: CASGLAYNEQFF. Written as DNA, the CDR3 is TGTGCCTCCGGTCTAGCTTACAATGAGCAGTTCTTC.

The chain uses TRBV28 and TRBJ2-3; D gene ambiguous. Trimming removed 6 bases at V and 2 bases at J, with 6 bases between. The CDR3 consists of 12 residues. The V gene's germline CDR1 is MDHEN and CDR2 SYDVKM. For the CDR3, the DNA is TGTGCCAGCAGCCTAGACACAGATACGCAGTATTTT. This translates into CASSLDTDTQYF.

This clone was counted between two and nine times. This rearrangement joins TRBV5-6 to TRBJ2-3, with 9 bases fitting TRBD2. Germline trimming cut 4 bases from V and 4 bases from J; bases unmatched to any gene: 7. CDR1 SGHDT and CDR2 YYEEEE come from the germline V gene. The CDR3 is 15 amino acids. CDR3 coding DNA: TGTGCCAGCAGCGTCAATAGCGGGAGTGCAGATACGCAGTATTTT. Its translation is CASSVNSGSADTQYF.

V gene TRBV9 combines with J gene TRBJ2-3; TRBD2 might be the D (6 bases). This CDR3 contains 16 residues. V lost 2 bases and J 1 base, leaving 14 bases between the germline ends. Germline lookup yields CDR1 SGDLS and CDR2 YYNGEE. CDR3 nucleotide sequence: TGTGCCAGCAGCGTCCTCTCGGGAGCCGGCACAGATACGCAGTATTTT. Protein product: CASSVLSGAGTDTQYF.

The chain employs TRBV13 and TRBJ2-7; 7 nucleotides line up with TRBD2. The CDR3 is made up of 12 amino acids. The germline CDR1 and CDR2 sequences are PRHDT and FYEKMQ (reference sequence). V lost 5 bases to trimming and J lost 6 bases; unmatched junction nucleotides: 4. CDR3 in DNA: TGTGCCAGCAGCCTAACTAGCGTCGAGCAGTACTTC. Protein product: CASSLTSVEQYF.

The J gene is TRBJ1-5, the V gene TRBV30; 9 bases match TRBD1. The CDR3 covers 15 residues. Losses at the gene ends were 4 bases for V and 2 bases for J; bases not matched to a gene: 6. Germline CDR1 reads GTSNPN; CDR2 reads SVGIG (reference sequence). In nucleotides, the CDR3 is TGTGCCTGGACCCAGACAGGGGGTGGCAATCAGCCCCAGCATTTT. The encoded protein is CAWTQTGGGNQPQHF.

This chain uses TRBV7-8 with TRBJ1-1; 7 bases line up with TRBD1. V was pared by 5 bases and J by 1 base, with 4 bases of the junction left unmatched. Germline lookup yields CDR1 SGHVS and CDR2 FQNEAQ. The CDR3 is 14 residues long. The CDR3: CASSVRQGNTEAFF. DNA for the CDR3: TGTGCCAGCAGCGTCAGACAGGGGAACACTGAAGCTTTCTTT. The full variable domain, with the rest looked up from reference TRBV7-8 and TRBJ1-1, is GAGVSQSPRYKVAKRGQDVALRCDPISGHVSLFWYQQALGQGPEFLTYFQNEAQLDKSGLPSDRFFAERPEGSVSTLKIQRTQQEDSAVYLCASSVRQGNTEAFFGQGTRLTVV.

The genes are TRBV19 and TRBJ2-1; a weak D match, TRBD1 (6 bases). The CDR3 is 13 amino acids. V was trimmed by 6 bases and J by 5 bases, leaving 11 bases between them. CDR1 is LNHDA, CDR2 SQIVND, per germline (reference sequence). The CDR3 sequence is CASRVQGHNEQFF. The CDR3 nucleotides read TGTGCCAGTAGGGTTCAGGGGCACAATGAGCAGTTCTTC.

The V and J genes are TRBV11-3 and TRBJ2-3, with 12 bases that match TRBD2. The germline V gene encodes CDR1 SGHNT and CDR2 YENEEA. V lost 5 bases, J lost 3 bases, and 3 bases stayed unmatched. The CDR3 loop spans 15 amino acids. This chain's CDR3 is CASSIGTSGTDTQYF. As DNA, the CDR3 is TGTGCCAGCAGCATCGGGACTAGCGGGACAGATACGCAGTATTTT.

This chain uses TRBV7-3 with TRBJ2-7, with TRBD2 matching over 7 bases. CDR3 length: 15 residues. Germline CDR1 reads SGHTA; CDR2 reads FQGTGA. V trimming: 2 bases; J trimming: 4 bases; junction bases outside the gene matches: 8. In DNA, the CDR3 is TGTGCCAGCAGCTTACATGGGGGGGATCGGTACGAGCAGTACTTC. Translated: CASSLHGGDRYEQYF.

The chain links TRBV15 to TRBJ1-1; the match to TRBD1 covers 7 bases. This CDR3 spans 14 amino acids. With 0 bases clipped from V and 3 bases from J, the junction kept 1 base outside the gene matches. Germline V lookup: CDR1 LNHNV, CDR2 YYDKDF (reference sequence). CDR3 sequence reads: CATSRDQGDTEAFF. The CDR3 DNA reads TGTGCCACCAGCAGAGATCAGGGGGACACTGAAGCTTTCTTT.

This clone was recorded a few times. The V and J genes are TRBV27 and TRBJ1-1, with 10 bases that match TRBD1. There are 13 residues in the CDR3. V lost 5 bases to trimming and J lost 6 bases; unmatched junction nucleotides: 3. Germline CDR1 is MNHEY and CDR2 is SMNVEV (reference sequence). The CDR3 loop is CASSRGTGAEAFF. The CDR3, as DNA: TGTGCCAGCAGTCGGGGGACAGGGGCTGAAGCTTTCTTT.

This chain links TRBV6-5 with TRBJ2-1; D gene ambiguous. CDR3 length: 11 amino acids. The ends were cut back, 8 bases at V and 3 bases at J, with 5 bases in the middle. Per germline, CDR1 MNHEY and CDR2 SVGAGI. The CDR3 loop reads CASGDYNEQFF. The CDR3 DNA follows: TGTGCCAGCGGAGACTACAATGAGCAGTTCTTC.

V is TRBV28 and J is TRBJ2-4; 12 positions agree with TRBD1. V lost 3 bases to trimming and J lost 9 bases; unmatched junction nucleotides: 6. The CDR3 contains 15 residues. The germline CDR1 and CDR2 sequences are MDHEN and SYDVKM. CDR3: CASSLPGTGGGIQYF. The DNA for the CDR3 is TGTGCCAGCAGTTTGCCCGGGACAGGGGGCGGCATTCAGTACTTC.

The CDR3 loop is CASSLSQLGTGFYSNQPQHF. As DNA, the CDR3 is TGTGCCAGCAGTTTATCCCAACTCGGGACAGGCTTCTATAGCAATCAGCCCCAGCATTTT. The rearrangement uses TRBV28 and TRBJ1-5; 8 bases align to TRBD1. The CDR3 totals 20 residues. The junction had 14 bases not matched to a gene; V was cut back by 1 base and J by 0 bases. The germline V gene has CDR1 MDHEN and CDR2 SYDVKM.

The chain links TRBV7-9 to TRBJ1-2, with D possibly TRBD1 on 6 matching bases. Germline assignment: CDR1 SEHNR and CDR2 FQNEAQ (reference sequence). The CDR3 length is 14 residues. Trimming shortened V by 7 bases and J by 5 bases, and 17 bases separated the two germline ends. CDR3 nucleotide sequence: TGTGCCAGCACCAGACAGGACGGCCATTATGGCTACACCTTC. It encodes CASTRQDGHYGYTF.

V usage is TRBV30 and J usage is TRBJ2-3; TRBD2 agrees at 10 bases. CDR3 length: 15 residues. V dropped 1 base and J dropped 2; count of bases not matched to a gene: 3. Germline CDR1 and CDR2: GTSNPN and SVGIG (reference sequence). The CDR3 protein is CAWSAGTSATDTQYF. The CDR3 bases are TGTGCCTGGAGTGCCGGGACTAGCGCCACAGATACGCAGTATTTT.

The chain joins TRBV19 to TRBJ1-2; possible D gene TRBD1, 6 bases. Trimming removed 2 bases at V and 4 bases at J, with 8 bases between. The germline V gene has CDR1 LNHDA and CDR2 SQIVND (reference sequence). CDR3 length equals 13 residues. Written as DNA, the CDR3 is TGTGCCAGTAGTATAACAGGGACCTATGGCTACACCTTC. Translated: CASSITGTYGYTF.

The rearrangement joins TRBV5-4 to TRBJ2-7, with D possibly being TRBD1 (6 bases). Germline CDR1 reads SGHNT; CDR2 reads YYREEE (reference sequence). V was pared by 6 bases and J by 3 bases, with 13 bases between. This CDR3 has 13 residues. In nucleotides, the CDR3 is TGTGCCAGCAAGACAGGTACGGGCTACGAGCAGTACTTC. Protein sequence: CASKTGTGYEQYF. The variable domain in full, completed from reference TRBV5-4 and TRBJ2-7, reads ETGVTQSPTHLIKTRGQQVTLRCSSQSGHNTVSWYQQALGQGPQFIFQYYREEENGRGNFPPRFSGLQFPNYSSELNVNALELDDSALYLCASKTGTGYEQYFGPGTRLTVT.

This clone was detected only once. The rearrangement links TRBV30 to TRBJ2-1; no clear D. V shed 3 bases and J shed 0 bases, with 6 bases lying between them. The CDR3 has 13 amino acids. Germline assignment: CDR1 GTSNPN and CDR2 SVGIG (reference sequence). CDR3 sequence reads: CAWSRSSYNEQFF. DNA for the CDR3: TGTGCCTGGAGCCGGAGCTCCTACAATGAGCAGTTCTTC.

V is TRBV5-4 and J is TRBJ2-7; possible D gene TRBD2, 6 bases. The CDR3 totals 14 residues. V shed 4 bases and J shed 0 bases, with 11 bases lying between them. The germline V gene has CDR1 SGHNT and CDR2 YYREEE (reference sequence). The CDR3 spells CASSAGLSSYEQYF. Written as DNA, the CDR3 is TGTGCCAGCAGCGCGGGACTTAGCTCCTACGAGCAGTACTTC.

The rearrangement joins TRBV4-2 to TRBJ2-7, with TRBD2 identical over 10 bases. CDR1 and CDR2 (germline): LGHNA, YNFKEQ. This CDR3 has 17 amino acids. V lost 0 bases to trimming and J lost 8 bases; unmatched junction nucleotides: 13. CDR3 protein: CASSQDVMASGSRQQYF. The CDR3 DNA reads TGTGCCAGCAGCCAAGATGTTATGGCTAGCGGGAGTCGACAGCAGTACTTC.